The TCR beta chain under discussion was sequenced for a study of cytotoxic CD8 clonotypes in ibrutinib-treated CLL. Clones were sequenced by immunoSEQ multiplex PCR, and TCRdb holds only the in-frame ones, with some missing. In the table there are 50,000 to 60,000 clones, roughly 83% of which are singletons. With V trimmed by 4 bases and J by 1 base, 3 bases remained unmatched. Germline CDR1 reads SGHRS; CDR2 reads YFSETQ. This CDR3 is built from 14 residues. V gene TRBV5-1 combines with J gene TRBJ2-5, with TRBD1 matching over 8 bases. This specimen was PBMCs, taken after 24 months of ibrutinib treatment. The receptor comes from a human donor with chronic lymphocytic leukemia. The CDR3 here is CASSNGQGQETQYF. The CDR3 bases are TGCGCCAGCAGCAACGGACAGGGCCAAGAGACCCAGTACTTC.